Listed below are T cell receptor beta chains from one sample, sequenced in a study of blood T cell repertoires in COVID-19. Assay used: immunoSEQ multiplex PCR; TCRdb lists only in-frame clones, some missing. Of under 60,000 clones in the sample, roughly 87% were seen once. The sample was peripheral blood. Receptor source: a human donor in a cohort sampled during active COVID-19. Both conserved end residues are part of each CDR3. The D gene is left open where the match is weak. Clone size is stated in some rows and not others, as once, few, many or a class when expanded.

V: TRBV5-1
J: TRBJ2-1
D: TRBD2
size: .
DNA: TGCGCCAGCAGCAGGACTAGCGGGAGAGCCTACAATGAGCAGTTCTTC
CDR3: CASSRTSGRAYNEQFF

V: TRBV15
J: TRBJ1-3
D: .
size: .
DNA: TGTGCCACCAGCAGACGCCAGGGCTCTGGAAACACCATATATTTT
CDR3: CATSRRQGSGNTIYF

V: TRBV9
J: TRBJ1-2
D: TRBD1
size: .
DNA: TGTGCCAGCAGCGCCCAGGGGGGATCTGGCGGCTACACCTTC
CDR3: CASSAQGGSGGYTF

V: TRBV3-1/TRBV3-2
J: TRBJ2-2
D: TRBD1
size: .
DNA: TGTGCCAGCAGAAATACAGGGGTTGTCGGGGAGCTGTTTTTT
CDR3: CASRNTGVVGELFF

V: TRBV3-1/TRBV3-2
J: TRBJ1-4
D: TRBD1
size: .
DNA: TGTGCCAGCAGCTCTACACAGGGGGCCGGGGAAAAACTGTTTTTT
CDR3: CASSSTQGAGEKLFF

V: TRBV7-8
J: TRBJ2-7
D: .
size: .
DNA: TGTGCCAGCAGCTTAGCGGCGGGGACAGCCCTCTCCTACGAGCAGTACTTC
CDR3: CASSLAAGTALSYEQYF

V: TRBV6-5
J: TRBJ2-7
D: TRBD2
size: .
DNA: TGTGCCAGCAGTCCGACGGGACTAGGATCCTACGAGCAGTACTTC
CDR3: CASSPTGLGSYEQYF

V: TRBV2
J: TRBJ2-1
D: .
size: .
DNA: TGTGCCAGCAGCGAACAGGGAGGCACCTACAATGAGCAGTTCTTC
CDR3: CASSEQGGTYNEQFF

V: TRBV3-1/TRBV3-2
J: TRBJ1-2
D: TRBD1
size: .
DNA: TGTGCCAGCAGCCGGCCCGGGACAGGGACGTACTATGGCTACACCTTC
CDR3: CASSRPGTGTYYGYTF

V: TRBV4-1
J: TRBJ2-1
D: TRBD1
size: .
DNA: TGCGCCAGTTCGCCGGGACAGGGAGTTTCCTATGAGCAGTTCTTC
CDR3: CASSPGQGVSYEQFF

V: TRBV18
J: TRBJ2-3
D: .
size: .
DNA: TGTGCCAGCTCACCAACAGGAGCCCTCACAGATACGCAGTATTTT
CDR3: CASSPTGALTDTQYF

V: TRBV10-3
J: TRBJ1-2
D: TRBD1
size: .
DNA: TGTGCCACCAACCGGGACAGGGAATCGAGCTACACCTTC
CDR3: CATNRDRESSYTF

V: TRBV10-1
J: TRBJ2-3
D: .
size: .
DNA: TGCGCCAGCAGTGTTCGTAACACAGATACGCAGTATTTT
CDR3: CASSVRNTDTQYF

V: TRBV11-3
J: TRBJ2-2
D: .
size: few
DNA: TGTGCCAGCAGCTCGAACCTACTAGCAGGGAACACCGGGGAGCTGTTTTTT
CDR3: CASSSNLLAGNTGELFF

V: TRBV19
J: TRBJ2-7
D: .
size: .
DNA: TGTGCCAGTAGTGTCAATCGGGGATCCTACGAGCAGTACTTC
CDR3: CASSVNRGSYEQYF

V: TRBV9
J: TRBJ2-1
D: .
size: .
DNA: TGTGCCAGCAGCGTCGCGGTTACCTACAATGAGCAGTTCTTC
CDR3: CASSVAVTYNEQFF

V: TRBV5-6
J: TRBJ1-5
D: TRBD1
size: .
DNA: TGTGCCAGCAGCTTGGGGACAGGGGGCTATCAGCCCCAGCATTTT
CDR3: CASSLGTGGYQPQHF

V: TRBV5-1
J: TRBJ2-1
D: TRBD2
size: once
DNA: TGCGCCAGCAGCGGGACTAGCGACTTCAATGAGCAGTTCTTC
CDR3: CASSGTSDFNEQFF

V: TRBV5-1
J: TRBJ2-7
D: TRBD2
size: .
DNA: TGCGCCAGCAGCTTGGTCCCTAGCGGGAAGAATTACGAGCAGTACTTC
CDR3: CASSLVPSGKNYEQYF

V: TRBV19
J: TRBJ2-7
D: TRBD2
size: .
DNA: TGTGCCAGTAGACAAGCGGGACTAGCGGGAGTCAACGAGCAGTACTTC
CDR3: CASRQAGLAGVNEQYF

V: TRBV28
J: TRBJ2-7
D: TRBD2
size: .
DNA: TGTGCCAGCAGACCATCGACTAGCGGGAGAGGGTACGAGCAGTACTTC
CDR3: CASRPSTSGRGYEQYF

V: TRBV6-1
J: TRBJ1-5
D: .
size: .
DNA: TGTGCCAGCAGTGAACCCATCGGACTCAATCAGCCCCAGCATTTT
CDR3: CASSEPIGLNQPQHF

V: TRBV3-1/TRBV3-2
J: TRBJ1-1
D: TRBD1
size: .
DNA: TGTGCCAGCAGCCCCCCCGACAGGGGGCTGTCTGAAGCTTTCTTT
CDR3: CASSPPDRGLSEAFF

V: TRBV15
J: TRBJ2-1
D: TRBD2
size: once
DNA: TGTGCCACCAGCAGAGACGCCTCTAGCGGGAGGGCCAATGAGCAGTTCTTC
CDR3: CATSRDASSGRANEQFF

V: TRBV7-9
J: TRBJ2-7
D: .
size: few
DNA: TGTGCCAGCAGCCCCCGGGGAAGCGGAGCCTACGAGCAGTACTTC
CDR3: CASSPRGSGAYEQYF

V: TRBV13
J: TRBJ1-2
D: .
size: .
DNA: TGTGCCAGCAGGCTACGCTCGACGACAGGTATCTCCTATGGCTACACCTTC
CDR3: CASRLRSTTGISYGYTF

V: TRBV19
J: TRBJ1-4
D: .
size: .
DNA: TGTGCCAGTAGTATTGGGGGGTCGGGTGAAAAACTGTTTTTT
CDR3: CASSIGGSGEKLFF

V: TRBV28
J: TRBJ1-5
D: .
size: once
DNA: TGTGCCAGCAGACTAGGGGGGGAGGGGCAGCCCCAGCATTTT
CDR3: CASRLGGEGQPQHF

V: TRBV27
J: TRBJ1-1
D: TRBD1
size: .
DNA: TGTGCCAGCAGATTTCAGGGGGCAGGCACTGAAGCTTTCTTT
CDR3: CASRFQGAGTEAFF

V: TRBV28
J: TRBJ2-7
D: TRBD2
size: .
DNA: TGTGCCAGCAGGTTAGCGGGAGCAGACGACGAGCAGTACTTC
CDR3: CASRLAGADDEQYF

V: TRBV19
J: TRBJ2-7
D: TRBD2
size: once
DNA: TGTGCCAGTAGTATATATAGGGTGAGCGGGAGGATCCAGTGCGAGCAGTACTTC
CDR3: CASSIYRVSGRIQCEQYF